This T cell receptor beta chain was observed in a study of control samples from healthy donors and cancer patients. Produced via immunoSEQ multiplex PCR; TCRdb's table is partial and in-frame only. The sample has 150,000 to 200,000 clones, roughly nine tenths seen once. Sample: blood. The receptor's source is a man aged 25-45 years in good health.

CDR3 loop: CASSSARNYGYTF. CDR3 DNA sequence: TGTGCCAGCAGTTCGGCCAGGAACTATGGCTACACCTTC. The chain recombines TRBV6-2 or TRBV6-3 with TRBJ1-2; no definite D call. The CDR3 extends over 13 amino acids. V was clipped by 4 bases and J by 2 bases, with 8 bases between them. The germline CDR1 and CDR2 sequences are MNHEY and SVGEGT.